This entry lists 25 T cell receptor beta chains sequenced from one sample in a study of cytomegalovirus exposure and HLA in healthy donors. The PCR used 60 Vbeta and 13 Jbeta primers. The assay was immunoSEQ multiplex PCR, and TCRdb's table has in-frame clones only and misses some. This table holds 60,000 to 80,000 clones. The sequenced sample consisted of PBMCs. The receptors derive from a man aged 40-50 years in good health and CMV-seronegative.

The chain combines TRBV5-1 with TRBJ1-3, with TRBD1 matching over 7 bases. This CDR3 comprises 15 residues. J lost 0 bases, V lost 5 bases, and 5 bases had no gene match. Germline CDR1 and CDR2: SGHRS and YFSETQ. The CDR3, as DNA: TGCGCCAGCAGGCGGGACAGAGTCTCTGGAAACACCATATATTTT. It specifies CASRRDRVSGNTIYF.

The chain links TRBV6-5 to TRBJ2-1; TRBD2 matches 10 bases. V lost 2 bases to trimming and J lost 8 bases; unmatched junction nucleotides: 6. The germline gives CDR1 MNHEY, CDR2 SVGAGI. This CDR3 has 15 residues. CDR3 nucleotides: TGTGCCAGCAGTTACGTAAGCGGGGGGGCGTATGAGCAGTTCTTC. It specifies CASSYVSGGAYEQFF.

The chain combines TRBV18 with TRBJ1-6, with unresolved D. Germline CDR1 and CDR2: KGHSH and LQKENI. This CDR3 comprises 13 residues. The V end was cut by 3 bases, the J end by 8 bases, with 8 bases between. Here the CDR3 DNA reads TGTGCCAGCTCACCTACCGGGGATTCACCCCTCCACTTT. Protein product: CASSPTGDSPLHF.

The chain combines TRBV11-3 with TRBJ2-3; 10 bases are shared with TRBD1. Germline V CDR1 and CDR2: SGHNT, YENEEA. V lost 5 bases to trimming and J lost 3 bases; unmatched junction nucleotides: 5. This CDR3 is 15 amino acids long. CDR3 DNA: TGTGCCAGCAGCGCCGGGACAGGGGAGACAGATACGCAGTATTTT. Translating it yields CASSAGTGETDTQYF.

This sequence joins TRBV6-5 and TRBJ2-5, with D possibly matching TRBD2 (6 bases). In germline, CDR1 is MNHEY, CDR2 SVGAGI. This CDR3 comprises 13 residues. Trimming took 7 bases from V and 5 from J, leaving 14 bases between them. This CDR3 reads CASKRERLETQYF. In DNA form, the CDR3 reads TGTGCCAGCAAACGGGAGAGGCTCGAGACCCAGTACTTC.

The V call is TRBV19, the J call TRBJ1-4, with D unclear. V lost 10 bases to trimming and J lost 8 bases, with 14 bases between them. This CDR3 is built from 12 residues. Germline CDR1 reads LNHDA; CDR2 reads SQIVND (reference sequence). This CDR3 reads CATSPGSEKLFF. CDR3 coding DNA: TGTGCCACTAGCCCAGGATCCGAAAAACTGTTTTTT.

Here the CDR3 reads CASSFGDSYNEQFF. CDR3 DNA sequence: TGCGCCAGCAGCTTCGGGGATTCCTACAATGAGCAGTTCTTC. The chain links TRBV5-1 to TRBJ2-1; D perhaps matches TRBD2 (5 bases). V lost 2 bases and J 1 base, leaving 7 bases between the germline ends. CDR1 is SGHRS, CDR2 YFSETQ, per germline. The CDR3 spans 14 residues.

The CDR3 region has the DNA TGCGCCAGCAGCCTCCGGGAGTCGAACACCGGGGAGCTGTTTTTT. The encoded protein is CASSLRESNTGELFF. The chain uses TRBV5-1 and TRBJ2-2; weak D call: TRBD2 (6 bases). CDR1 and CDR2 from the germline V gene are SGHRS and YFSETQ. V dropped 4 bases and J dropped 0 bases, with 10 bases sitting between them. The CDR3 is 15 residues long.

V and J are TRBV19 and TRBJ2-1; D is unclear. Per germline, CDR1 LNHDA and CDR2 SQIVND (reference sequence). V lost 3 bases, J lost 7 bases, and 13 bases lay in between. CDR3 length: 14 amino acids. The CDR3 DNA reads as TGTGCCAGTAGTATCAGCAGGTTCAGGAATGAGCAGTTCTTC. Translated, it gives CASSISRFRNEQFF.

The V gene is TRBV4-3, the J gene TRBJ2-1; D is possibly TRBD1 (6 bases). Per the germline V gene, CDR1 is LGHNA and CDR2 is YSLEER. V lost 3 bases, J lost 9 bases, and 15 bases lay in between. This CDR3 contains 14 residues. CDR3 protein: CASSQILGQSEQFF. As DNA, the CDR3 is TGCGCCAGCAGCCAGATCCTGGGACAAAGTGAGCAGTTCTTC.

The V gene is TRBV5-1, the J gene TRBJ1-2, with D maybe TRBD1 (5 bases). Germline CDR1 is SGHRS and CDR2 is YFSETQ. The ends were cut back, 4 bases at V and 4 bases at J, with 20 bases in the middle. This CDR3 is built from 16 residues. The chain's CDR3 is CASSQRQQDPSYGYTF. In DNA, the CDR3 is TGCGCCAGCAGCCAACGCCAACAGGATCCCTCCTATGGCTACACCTTC.

This chain connects TRBV5-6 to TRBJ2-1; the match to TRBD2 covers 7 bases. Unmatched junction bases numbered 3, after V lost 0 bases and J lost 0 bases. The CDR3 extends over 16 amino acids. CDR1 and CDR2 (germline): SGHDT, YYEEEE. CDR3 in amino acids: CASSLAGGSSYNEQFF. The CDR3 DNA is TGTGCCAGCAGCTTGGCCGGCGGGAGCTCCTACAATGAGCAGTTCTTC.

The rearrangement uses TRBV6-5 and TRBJ1-5, with D perhaps TRBD1 (5 bases). V dropped 5 bases and J dropped 9 bases, with 14 bases sitting between them. The CDR3 contains 13 residues. The germline V gene has CDR1 MNHEY and CDR2 SVGAGI. CDR3 region: CASSRGMARPQHF. The CDR3 DNA sequence: TGTGCCAGCAGTCGGGGGATGGCCCGGCCCCAGCATTTT.

The V and J genes are TRBV5-6 and TRBJ2-5; D uncertain. V shed 3 bases and J shed 5 bases, with 8 bases lying between them. The CDR3 has 12 residues. In germline, CDR1 is SGHDT, CDR2 YYEEEE. The CDR3, as DNA: TGTGCCAGCAGCTATATCGGGGAGACCCAGTACTTC. Amino acids: CASSYIGETQYF.

The chain uses TRBV6-5 and TRBJ2-1; 11 positions match TRBD2. Germline V gene data show CDR1 as MNHEY and CDR2 as SVGAGI. The V segment lost 2 bases and the J segment 8 bases; nucleotides outside the gene matches: 8. This CDR3 is built from 16 residues. CDR3 in amino acids: CASSYQALAGGHEQFF. CDR3 nucleotide sequence: TGTGCCAGCAGTTACCAGGCGCTAGCGGGAGGCCATGAGCAGTTCTTC.

The CDR3 nucleotides read TGTGCCAGCAACGGGGGGGTATCCTACAATGAGCAGTTCTTC. Residues: CASNGGVSYNEQFF. The chain links TRBV5-6 to TRBJ2-1; TRBD2 matches at 8 bases. The germline V gene has CDR1 SGHDT and CDR2 YYEEEE. V lost 6 bases to trimming and J lost 1 base; unmatched junction nucleotides: 3. The CDR3 is 14 residues long.

CDR3 sequence (DNA): TGTGCCAGCAGCCCGGGACAGGGACGGGACATTCAGTACTTC. Protein sequence: CASSPGQGRDIQYF. This rearrangement joins TRBV7-2 to TRBJ2-4, with TRBD1 matching 9 bases. Germline-derived CDR1 and CDR2 are SGHTA and FQGNSA. V lost 5 bases to trimming and J lost 8 bases; unmatched junction nucleotides: 7. The CDR3 has 14 residues.

V and J are TRBV5-1 and TRBJ2-7; 12 nucleotides agree with TRBD1. From germline, CDR1 is SGHRS and CDR2 YFSETQ. V shed 3 bases, J shed 4 bases, and the junction held 14 bases outside the gene matches. This CDR3 has 18 amino acids. The CDR3 region has the DNA TGCGCCAGCAGCTACTACTCCCGTGGGACAGGGGGCGCGTACGAGCAGTACTTC. It yields the protein CASSYYSRGTGGAYEQYF.

The chain links TRBV6-1 to TRBJ1-5; D gene uncertain. V was cut by 0 bases and J by 4 bases, with 13 bases left in between. Per the germline V gene, CDR1 is MNHNS and CDR2 is SASEGT. The CDR3 is made up of 16 amino acids. DNA of the CDR3: TGTGCCAGCAGTGAAGCGTCCAGATTAAAGAATCAGCCCCAGCATTTT. Translated: CASSEASRLKNQPQHF.

The rearrangement uses TRBV5-1 and TRBJ2-7; D might be TRBD1 (6 bases). V was clipped by 0 bases and J by 4 bases, with 11 bases between them. The CDR3 length is 14 residues. Germline V gives CDR1 SGHRS, CDR2 YFSETQ. CDR3 sequence (DNA): TGCGCCAGCAGCTTGGCACAGGGCGCATACGAGCAGTACTTC. Translation gives CASSLAQGAYEQYF.

This chain connects TRBV19 to TRBJ1-6; the D gene is possibly TRBD1 (6 bases). This CDR3 comprises 14 residues. Trimming removed 4 bases at V and 5 bases at J, with 9 bases between. Germline V gene sequence: CDR1 LNHDA, CDR2 SQIVND (reference sequence). The CDR3 reads CASSTTGNNSPLHF. CDR3 nucleotide sequence: TGTGCCAGTAGTACTACAGGGAATAATTCACCCCTCCACTTT.

This rearrangement joins TRBV30 to TRBJ1-4; 7 bases agree with TRBD1. V lost 3 bases to trimming and J lost 4 bases; unmatched junction nucleotides: 2. CDR1 and CDR2 (germline): GTSNPN, SVGIG (reference sequence). The CDR3 length is 13 residues. The CDR3 coding sequence is TGTGCCTGGAGCGGGACAGTTAATGAAAAACTGTTTTTT. Translated, it gives CAWSGTVNEKLFF.

The chain has TRBV6-6 and TRBJ1-5, with 7 bases lining up with TRBD1. The CDR3 runs to 14 residues. The germline CDR1 and CDR2 sequences are MNHNY and SVGAGI (reference sequence). The trim removed 6 bases at V and 4 bases at J, leaving 6 bases unmatched. The CDR3 DNA reads TGTGCCAGCAGCCAAGACAGGGTGAATCAGCCCCAGCATTTT. Residues: CASSQDRVNQPQHF.

CDR3 protein: CAWNPGQGGGYTF. CDR3 DNA: TGTGCCTGGAACCCGGGACAGGGAGGGGGCTACACCTTC. The chain is built from TRBV30 and TRBJ1-2, with 9 bases aligning to TRBD1. CDR1 and CDR2 from the germline V gene are GTSNPN and SVGIG (reference sequence). Trimming removed 4 bases from V and 8 bases from J; junction bases left unmatched: 8. This CDR3 region has 13 residues. The whole variable domain, filled in from reference TRBV30 and TRBJ1-2, reads SQTIHQWPATLVQPVGSPLSLECTVEGTSNPNLYWYRQAAGRGLQLLFYSVGIGQISSEVPQNLSASRPQDRQFILSSKKLLLSDSGFYLCAWNPGQGGGYTFGSGTRLTVV.

The CDR3, as DNA: TGTGCCAGCTCACCCCGGGATCCGAGTCTCTCTGGAAACACCATATATTTT. This sequence encodes CASSPRDPSLSGNTIYF. This chain uses TRBV18 with TRBJ1-3; the D is unclear. Trimming shortened V by 3 bases and J by 0 bases, and 15 bases separated the two germline ends. Germline V gene data show CDR1 as KGHSH and CDR2 as LQKENI. This CDR3 is 17 amino acids long.